Below, one TCR beta chain is given with its context. Its antigen remains unidentified. These data come from a study of identical twins. Findings of the study overall: There was an excess of low generation probability in the out-of-frame alpha sequences that twins shared. The study found weaker excess twin sharing in beta out-of-frame sequences.

Unique molecular identifiers were present on the cDNA, and a universal primer site came from template switching. TCRdb reanalysed the 5' RACE reads using MiXCR and keeps one entry per CDR3 protein. The sample shows 1.5 million to 2 million distinct CDR3 sequences, 25% to 35% of them seen only once. V was pared by 2 bases and J by 0 bases, with 3 bases of the junction left unmatched. The CDR3 is 15 amino acids. Looked up from germline, CDR1 is DFQATT and CDR2 is SNEGSKA (reference sequence). Sequencing was performed on cord blood. The V call is TRBV20-1, the J call TRBJ1-1; 10 bases line up with TRBD1. The receptor's source is a newborn girl in good health. CDR3 amino acids: CSARRTGGLNTEAFF. The DNA for the CDR3 is TGCAGTGCTAGACGGACAGGGGGTTTGAACACTGAAGCTTTCTTT.